One and the same sample provided the 4 T cell receptor beta chains below, sequenced in a study of blood T cell repertoires in COVID-19. The data were produced by immunoSEQ multiplex PCR, yet TCRdb's version contains in-frame clones alone and is incomplete. The sample has about 240,000 clones, about 85% seen once; the top ten hold approximately 2%. Sequenced: peripheral blood. All receptors come from a man younger than 45 who had recovered from COVID-19.

J is TRBJ2-6 and V is TRBV4-1; D uncertain. The germline gives CDR1 MGHRA, CDR2 YSYEKL. The CDR3 is made up of 17 amino acids. The ends were cut back, 1 base at V and 0 bases at J, with 10 bases in the middle. CDR3 in amino acids: CASSQGPQISGANVLTF. The CDR3 region has the DNA TGCGCCAGCAGCCAAGGGCCACAGATCTCTGGGGCCAACGTCCTGACTTTC.

A few counts support this clone. J is TRBJ1-3 and V is TRBV3-1 (or the pseudogene TRBV3-2); D is uncertain. CDR1 is LGHDT and CDR2 is YNNKEL in the germline V gene (reference sequence). Deletions cut 4 bases from V and 0 bases from J, with 4 bases between. CDR3 length: 13 amino acids. The CDR3 is CASSLLSGNTIYF. In DNA, the CDR3 is TGTGCCAGCAGCCTCCTCTCTGGAAACACCATATATTTT.

The gene calls are TRBV7-2 and TRBJ2-1, with D possibly TRBD1 on 5 matching bases. Germline values: CDR1 SGHTA, CDR2 FQGNSA. V lost 2 bases, J lost 5 bases, and 13 bases lay in between. This CDR3 is built from 15 residues. The CDR3, as DNA: TGTGCCAGCAGCTTAAATCCAGGGCGAAACAATGAGCAGTTCTTC. Amino acids: CASSLNPGRNNEQFF.

The rearrangement joins TRBV9 to TRBJ1-2; 8 nucleotides line up with TRBD1. The CDR3 contains 15 residues. Germline CDR1 reads SGDLS; CDR2 reads YYNGEE. The trim removed 0 bases at V and 6 bases at J, leaving 7 bases unmatched. The CDR3 sequence: CASSVARTGQNGYTF. In DNA form, the CDR3 reads TGTGCCAGCAGCGTAGCTCGGACAGGGCAAAATGGCTACACCTTC.